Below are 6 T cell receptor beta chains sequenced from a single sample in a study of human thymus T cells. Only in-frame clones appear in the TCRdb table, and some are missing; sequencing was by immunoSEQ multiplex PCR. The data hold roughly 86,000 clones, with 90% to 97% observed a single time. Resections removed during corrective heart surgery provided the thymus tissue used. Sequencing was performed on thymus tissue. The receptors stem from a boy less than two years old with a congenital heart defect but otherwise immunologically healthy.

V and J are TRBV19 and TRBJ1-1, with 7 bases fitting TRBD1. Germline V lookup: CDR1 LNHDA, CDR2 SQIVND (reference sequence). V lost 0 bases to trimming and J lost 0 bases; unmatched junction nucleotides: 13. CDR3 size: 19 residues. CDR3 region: CASSIDFRRRGRMNTEAFF. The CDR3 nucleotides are TGTGCCAGTAGTATAGATTTTCGACGGAGGGGGCGCATGAACACTGAAGCTTTCTTT. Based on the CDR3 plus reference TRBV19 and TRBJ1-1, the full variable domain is DGGITQSPKYLFRKEGQNVTLSCEQNLNHDAMYWYRQDPGQGLRLIYYSQIVNDFQKGDIAEGYSVSREKKESFPLTVTSAQKNPTAFYLCASSIDFRRRGRMNTEAFFGQGTRLTVV.

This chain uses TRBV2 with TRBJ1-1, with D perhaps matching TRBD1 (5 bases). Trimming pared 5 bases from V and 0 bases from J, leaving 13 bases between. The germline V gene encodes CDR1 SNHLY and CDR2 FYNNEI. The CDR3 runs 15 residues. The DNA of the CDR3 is TGTGCCAGCAGTTCCTCCGGGACGGTGAACACTGAAGCTTTCTTT. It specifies CASSSSGTVNTEAFF.

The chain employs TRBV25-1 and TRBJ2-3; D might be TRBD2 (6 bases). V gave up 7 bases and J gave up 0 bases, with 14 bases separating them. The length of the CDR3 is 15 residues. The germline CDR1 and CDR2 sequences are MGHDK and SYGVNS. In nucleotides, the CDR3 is TGTGCCAGCACTATCCGGGGGTGGAGCACAGATACGCAGTATTTT. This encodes CASTIRGWSTDTQYF.

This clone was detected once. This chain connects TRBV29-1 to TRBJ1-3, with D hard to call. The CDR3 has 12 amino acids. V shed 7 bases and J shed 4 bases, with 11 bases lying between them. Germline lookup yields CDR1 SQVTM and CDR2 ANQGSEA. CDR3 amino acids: CSAHDPGNTIYF. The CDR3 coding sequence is TGCAGCGCCCATGACCCCGGAAACACCATATATTTT.

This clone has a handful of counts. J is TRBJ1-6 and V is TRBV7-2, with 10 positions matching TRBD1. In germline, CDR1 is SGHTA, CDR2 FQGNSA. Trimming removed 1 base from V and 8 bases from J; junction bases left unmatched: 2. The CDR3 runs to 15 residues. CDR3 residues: CASSLGGTGDSPLHF. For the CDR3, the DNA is TGTGCCAGCAGCTTAGGGGGGACAGGGGATTCACCCCTCCACTTT.

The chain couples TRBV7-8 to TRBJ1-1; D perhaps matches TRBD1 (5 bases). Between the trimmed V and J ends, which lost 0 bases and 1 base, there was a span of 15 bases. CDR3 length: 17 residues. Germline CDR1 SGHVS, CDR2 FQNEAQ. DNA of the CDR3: TGTGCCAGCAGCTTAGCCCCCGCCGAGGGGCAGAACACTGAAGCTTTCTTT. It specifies CASSLAPAEGQNTEAFF.